The clone carrying this T cell receptor beta chain has a handful of counts. What it recognizes is unknown. The sample belongs to a study of Ad26.COV2.S vaccination and SARS-CoV-2 variants. The wider study: Among those in the COV1001 Ad26.COV2.S trial arm was the donor. Findings and limits, study-wide: Vaccinees showed greater spike-specific TCR breadth than placebo recipients. Assessments of TCR breadth and depth may have underestimated the total T cell responses.

Stated treatment: roughly 20 received Ad26.COV2.S at low or high dose, single or two shots; 5 received placebo; per-sample allocation not given. Day 63 after the first injection of vaccine or placebo was the sampling time. The administered vaccine (an Ad26 vector) expressed Wuhan-strain SARS-CoV-2 spike. Generated by immunoSEQ multiplex PCR, the TCRdb table keeps only in-frame clones and is missing some. The sample gives 350,000 to 450,000 clones, roughly 85% of which show up once; about 3.5% is in the top ten. CDR1 is LGHNA, CDR2 YSLEER, per germline. The CDR3 has 14 amino acids. Trimming stripped 0 bases from V and 3 bases from J, with 7 bases between.

The chain is built from TRBV4-3 and TRBJ2-3, with D hard to call. This clonotype originated in a person aged 18-60 years who received the Ad26.COV2.S COVID-19 vaccine or a placebo. This specimen was peripheral blood, taken in a trial of Ad26.COV2.S vaccine versus placebo. The CDR3 is CASSQDSLTDTQYF. The CDR3 DNA is TGCGCCAGCAGCCAAGATAGCCTGACAGATACGCAGTATTTT.